The 7 T cell receptor beta chains in this list originate from one sample, sequenced in a study of cytomegalovirus exposure and HLA in healthy donors. The study ran its PCR with 60 Vbeta and 13 Jbeta primers. Using immunoSEQ multiplex PCR, the repertoire was profiled, and TCRdb retains in-frame clones only, with some absent. The sample includes around 140,000 clones, around 77% of them seen just once. Sequenced input: PBMCs. All receptors come from a male donor in good health and CMV-seropositive.

This clone came up a few times. The chain is built from TRBV29-1 and TRBJ1-2; no clear D gene. Trimming shortened V by 8 bases and J by 4 bases, and 14 bases separated the two germline ends. The germline gives CDR1 SQVTM, CDR2 ANQGSEA. The CDR3 is made up of 12 amino acids. Written as DNA, the CDR3 is TGCAGCTCCCGGACGAGCGGCTATGGCTACACCTTC. It specifies CSSRTSGYGYTF.

The rearrangement joins TRBV7-9 to TRBJ2-2; 8 nucleotides agree with TRBD1. J gave up 4 bases and V 6 bases, and 7 bases lay outside the gene matches. Looked up from germline, CDR1 is SEHNR and CDR2 is FQNEAQ (reference sequence). CDR3 length equals 15 residues. The CDR3 nucleotides are TGTGCCAGCAGGCCGGGACAGGCCGGCACCGGGGAGCTGTTTTTT. It yields the protein CASRPGQAGTGELFF.

The chain carries TRBV15 and TRBJ2-3; D not resolved. The germline gives CDR1 LNHNV, CDR2 YYDKDF (reference sequence). The ends were cut back, 3 bases at V and 6 bases at J, with 7 bases in the middle. CDR3 length: 12 residues. The CDR3, as DNA: TGTGCCACCAGCAGGCCCAGGGATACGCAGTATTTT. Translating it yields CATSRPRDTQYF.

In its sample, this clone was seen a few times. The rearrangement uses TRBV27 and TRBJ1-2; TRBD1 aligns across 8 bases. V gave up 5 bases and J gave up 3 bases; unmatched junction bases: 5. The germline V gene encodes CDR1 MNHEY and CDR2 SMNVEV (reference sequence). This CDR3 spans 14 amino acids. This CDR3 reads CASSTDRGDYGYTF. The CDR3 DNA is TGTGCCAGCAGTACCGACAGGGGAGACTATGGCTACACCTTC.

CDR3: CASSVPGQGGETQYF. In DNA form, the CDR3 reads TGTGCCAGCAGTGTTCCGGGACAGGGGGGGGAGACCCAGTACTTC. This chain uses TRBV28 with TRBJ2-5, with 11 bases that match TRBD1. The CDR3 extends over 15 amino acids. V lost 5 bases to trimming and J lost 5 bases; unmatched junction nucleotides: 7. CDR1 is MDHEN, CDR2 SYDVKM, per germline.

CDR3 DNA sequence: TGTGCCAGCAGTTTAATCGGCGGGGGCAATCAGCCCCAGCATTTT. It is translated as CASSLIGGGNQPQHF. The rearrangement uses TRBV6-1 and TRBJ1-5; D not resolved. Trimming shortened V by 5 bases and J by 2 bases, and 13 bases separated the two germline ends. This CDR3 region has 15 residues. Germline-derived CDR1 and CDR2 are MNHNS and SASEGT.

The chain uses TRBV6-1 and TRBJ1-5; D gene uncertain. The V end lost 10 bases, the J end lost 1 base, and 14 bases lay between the germline ends. Germline V lookup: CDR1 MNHNS, CDR2 SASEGT. The CDR3 sequence is 14 residues long. The CDR3 DNA reads as TGTGCCACTCTTACCGGTCCGAGCAATCAGCCCCAGCATTTT. Its protein product is CATLTGPSNQPQHF.